Each of the 4 T cell receptor beta chains below was sequenced from the same sample in a study of CXCR3-negative and CXCR3-positive naive CD8 T cells. Points from the study as a whole: CXCR3-positive naive cells had TRB CDR3s that were more hydrophobic than CXCR3-negative naive cells had.

For these TCRs, the target antigens are not known. Via 5' RACE with UMI labels, TRB cDNA libraries were prepared. No DNA is given; TCRdb re-called the 5' RACE reads and lists each CDR3 protein once. This sample lists 60,000 to 65,000 distinct CDR3 sequences; its ten largest clones have under 0.9%. The sequencing sample was made of naive CXCR3+ CD8+ T cells from blood. Subset in this sample: CD45RO-CCR7+CD27+CD95- naive CD8+ T cells expressing CXCR3 (TNR3+). All receptors derive from a human donor in good health. Some clones in this sample may be carry-over from other donors' samples.

Here the CDR3 reads CASSQGPGFNEKLFF. The chain has TRBV14 and TRBJ1-4; the TCRdb call, TRBD1, lacks DNA for checking. Germline assignment: CDR1 SGHDN and CDR2 FVKESK. This CDR3 is built from 15 residues.

This chain's CDR3 is CASSLDRASNQPQHF. The chain combines TRBV6-6 with TRBJ1-5; TCRdb outputs TRBD1, but without DNA this stays unchecked. CDR1 is MNHNY, CDR2 SVGAGI, per germline (reference sequence). The CDR3 runs to 15 residues.

J is TRBJ2-7 and V is TRBV10-3. In germline, CDR1 is ENHRY, CDR2 SYGVKD. There are 14 residues in the CDR3. The CDR3 loop is CAISDVQAPDEQYF.

This rearrangement joins TRBV20-1 to TRBJ1-5. This CDR3 has 15 residues. Germline V CDR1 and CDR2: DFQATT, SNEGSKA (reference sequence). The CDR3 here is CSARVLGHEEQPQHF.